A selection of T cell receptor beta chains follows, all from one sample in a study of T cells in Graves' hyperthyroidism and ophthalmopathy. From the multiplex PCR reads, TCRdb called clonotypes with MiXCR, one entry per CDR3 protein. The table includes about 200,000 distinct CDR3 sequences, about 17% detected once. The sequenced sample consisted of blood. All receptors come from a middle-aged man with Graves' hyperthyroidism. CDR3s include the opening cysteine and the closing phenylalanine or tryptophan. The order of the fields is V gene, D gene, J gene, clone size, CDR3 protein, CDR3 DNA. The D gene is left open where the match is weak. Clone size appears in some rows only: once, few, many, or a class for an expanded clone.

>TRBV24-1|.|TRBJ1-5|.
CATSSSKATKFQPQHF
TGTGCCACCAGTTCATCAAAAGCCACGAAATTTCAGCCCCAGCATTTT
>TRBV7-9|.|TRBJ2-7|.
CASSQTGSGEQYF
TGTGCCAGCAGCCAAACAGGGTCCGGCGAGCAGTACTTC
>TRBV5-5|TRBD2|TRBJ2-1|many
CASSFPGLAEEQFF
TGTGCCAGCAGCTTCCCGGGACTAGCGGAAGAGCAGTTCTTC
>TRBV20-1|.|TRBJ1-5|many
CSAGREVNSNQPQHF
TGCAGTGCTGGCAGAGAAGTAAATAGCAATCAGCCCCAGCATTTT
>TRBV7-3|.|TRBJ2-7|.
CASSPWTATYEQYF
TGTGCCAGCAGCCCTTGGACAGCGACCTACGAGCAGTACTTC
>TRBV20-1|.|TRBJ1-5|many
CSTGGKSNQPQHF
TGCAGCACGGGGGGCAAAAGCAATCAGCCCCAGCATTTT
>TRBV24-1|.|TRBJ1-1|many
CATSDREFMNTEAFF
TGTGCCACCAGTGATCGGGAGTTTATGAACACTGAAGCTTTCTTT
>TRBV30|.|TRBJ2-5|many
CAWAPTVGETQYF
TGTGCCTGGGCCCCGACGGTCGGGGAGACCCAGTACTTC
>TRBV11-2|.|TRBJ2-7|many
CASRRGDYEQYF
TGTGCCAGCAGGCGGGGCGACTACGAGCAGTACTTC
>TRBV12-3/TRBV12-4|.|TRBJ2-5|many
CASSSRDSLLQETQYF
TGTGCCAGCAGTTCGCGGGACAGCTTACTTCAAGAGACCCAGTACTTC
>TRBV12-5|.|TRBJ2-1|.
CASGSGGTEGFEQFF
TGTGCTAGTGGTTCGGGGGGGACAGAGGGATTCGAGCAGTTCTTC
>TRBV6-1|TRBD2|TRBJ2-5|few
CASGRGGWETQYF
TGTGCCAGCGGGCGGGGGGGGTGGGAGACCCAGTACTTC
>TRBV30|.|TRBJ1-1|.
CAWRGLNTEAFF
TGTGCCTGGAGAGGCTTAAACACTGAAGCTTTCTTT
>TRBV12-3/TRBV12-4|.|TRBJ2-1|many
CASLGNGIYNEQFF
TGTGCCAGCCTAGGGAATGGGATCTACAATGAGCAGTTCTTC
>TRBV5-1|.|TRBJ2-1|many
CASSLERIFGGEQFF
TGCGCCAGCAGCTTGGAGCGGATTTTTGGGGGTGAGCAGTTCTTC
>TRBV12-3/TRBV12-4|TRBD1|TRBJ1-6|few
CAGTGTGTDNSPLHF
TGTGCCGGCACCGGGACCGGGACAGATAATTCACCCCTCCACTTT
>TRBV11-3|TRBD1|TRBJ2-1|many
CASSLAGDRHNEQFF
TGTGCCAGCAGCTTAGCTGGGGACAGACACAATGAGCAGTTCTTC
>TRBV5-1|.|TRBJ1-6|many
CASSLVGLPSSGSPLHF
TGCGCCAGCAGCTTGGTGGGACTCCCAAGTAGTGGATCACCCCTCCACTTT
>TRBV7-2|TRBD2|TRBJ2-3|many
CASSLALAGGIDTQYF
TGTGCCAGCAGCTTAGCGCTAGCGGGGGGGATAGATACGCAGTATTTT
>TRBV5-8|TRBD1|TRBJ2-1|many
CASSLPRQGTSDEQFF
TGTGCCAGCAGCTTGCCTCGACAGGGGACAAGCGATGAGCAGTTCTTC
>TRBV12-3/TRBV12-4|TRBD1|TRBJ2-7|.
CASSLWTGGNEQYF
TGTGCCAGCAGTTTATGGACAGGGGGAAACGAGCAGTACTTC
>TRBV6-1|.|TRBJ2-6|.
CASSESGYHSGANVLTF
TGTGCCAGCAGTGAATCAGGGTACCACTCTGGGGCCAACGTCCTGACTTTC
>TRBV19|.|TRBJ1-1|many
CASSMGATVNTEAFF
TGTGCCAGTAGTATGGGGGCAACGGTGAACACTGAAGCTTTCTTT
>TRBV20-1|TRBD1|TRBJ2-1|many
CSARDRGGYNEQFF
TGCAGTGCGAGGGACAGGGGAGGTTACAATGAGCAGTTCTTC
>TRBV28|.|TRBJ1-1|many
CASRPGHTEAFF
TGTGCCAGCAGACCAGGACACACTGAAGCTTTCTTT
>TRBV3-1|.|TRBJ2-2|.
CASSQDVRVPNTGELFF
TGTGCCAGCAGCCAAGATGTAAGGGTTCCCAACACCGGGGAGCTGTTTTTT
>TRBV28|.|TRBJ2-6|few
CASRHLIPGVGANVQTF
TGTGCCAGCAGACACCTAATCCCGGGGGTTGGGGCCAACGTCCAGACTTTC
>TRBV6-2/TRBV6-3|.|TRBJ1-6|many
CASSHMVAVWNSPLHF
TGTGCCAGCAGTCATATGGTTGCGGTCTGGAATTCACCCCTCCACTTT
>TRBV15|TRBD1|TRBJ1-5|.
CATSRRDRISNQPQHF
TGTGCCACCAGCAGAAGGGACAGGATTAGCAATCAGCCCCAGCATTTT
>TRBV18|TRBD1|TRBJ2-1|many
CASTPDRAPYNEQFF
TGTGCCAGCACCCCCGACAGGGCCCCCTACAATGAGCAGTTCTTC
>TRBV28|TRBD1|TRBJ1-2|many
CASSLKGGGLYGYTF
TGTGCCAGCAGTTTAAAAGGGGGCGGACTCTATGGCTACACCTTC
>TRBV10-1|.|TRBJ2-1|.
CASSGQFTGEQFF
TGCGCCAGCAGTGGCCAATTCACGGGTGAGCAGTTCTTC
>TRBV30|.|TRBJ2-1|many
CAWSVKGKVSDEQFF
TGTGCCTGGAGTGTTAAAGGGAAGGTTAGCGATGAGCAGTTCTTC
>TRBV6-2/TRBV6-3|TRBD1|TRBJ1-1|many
CASRPIQGRTVNTEAFF
TGTGCCAGCAGACCAATACAGGGGAGGACGGTGAACACTGAAGCTTTCTTT
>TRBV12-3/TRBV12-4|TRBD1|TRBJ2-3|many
CASSLGFTGGTQYF
TGTGCCAGCAGTTTAGGGTTCACAGGGGGTACGCAGTATTTT
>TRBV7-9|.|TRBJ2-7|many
CASSQDSSYEQYF
TGTGCCAGCAGCCAGGACAGTTCCTACGAGCAGTACTTC